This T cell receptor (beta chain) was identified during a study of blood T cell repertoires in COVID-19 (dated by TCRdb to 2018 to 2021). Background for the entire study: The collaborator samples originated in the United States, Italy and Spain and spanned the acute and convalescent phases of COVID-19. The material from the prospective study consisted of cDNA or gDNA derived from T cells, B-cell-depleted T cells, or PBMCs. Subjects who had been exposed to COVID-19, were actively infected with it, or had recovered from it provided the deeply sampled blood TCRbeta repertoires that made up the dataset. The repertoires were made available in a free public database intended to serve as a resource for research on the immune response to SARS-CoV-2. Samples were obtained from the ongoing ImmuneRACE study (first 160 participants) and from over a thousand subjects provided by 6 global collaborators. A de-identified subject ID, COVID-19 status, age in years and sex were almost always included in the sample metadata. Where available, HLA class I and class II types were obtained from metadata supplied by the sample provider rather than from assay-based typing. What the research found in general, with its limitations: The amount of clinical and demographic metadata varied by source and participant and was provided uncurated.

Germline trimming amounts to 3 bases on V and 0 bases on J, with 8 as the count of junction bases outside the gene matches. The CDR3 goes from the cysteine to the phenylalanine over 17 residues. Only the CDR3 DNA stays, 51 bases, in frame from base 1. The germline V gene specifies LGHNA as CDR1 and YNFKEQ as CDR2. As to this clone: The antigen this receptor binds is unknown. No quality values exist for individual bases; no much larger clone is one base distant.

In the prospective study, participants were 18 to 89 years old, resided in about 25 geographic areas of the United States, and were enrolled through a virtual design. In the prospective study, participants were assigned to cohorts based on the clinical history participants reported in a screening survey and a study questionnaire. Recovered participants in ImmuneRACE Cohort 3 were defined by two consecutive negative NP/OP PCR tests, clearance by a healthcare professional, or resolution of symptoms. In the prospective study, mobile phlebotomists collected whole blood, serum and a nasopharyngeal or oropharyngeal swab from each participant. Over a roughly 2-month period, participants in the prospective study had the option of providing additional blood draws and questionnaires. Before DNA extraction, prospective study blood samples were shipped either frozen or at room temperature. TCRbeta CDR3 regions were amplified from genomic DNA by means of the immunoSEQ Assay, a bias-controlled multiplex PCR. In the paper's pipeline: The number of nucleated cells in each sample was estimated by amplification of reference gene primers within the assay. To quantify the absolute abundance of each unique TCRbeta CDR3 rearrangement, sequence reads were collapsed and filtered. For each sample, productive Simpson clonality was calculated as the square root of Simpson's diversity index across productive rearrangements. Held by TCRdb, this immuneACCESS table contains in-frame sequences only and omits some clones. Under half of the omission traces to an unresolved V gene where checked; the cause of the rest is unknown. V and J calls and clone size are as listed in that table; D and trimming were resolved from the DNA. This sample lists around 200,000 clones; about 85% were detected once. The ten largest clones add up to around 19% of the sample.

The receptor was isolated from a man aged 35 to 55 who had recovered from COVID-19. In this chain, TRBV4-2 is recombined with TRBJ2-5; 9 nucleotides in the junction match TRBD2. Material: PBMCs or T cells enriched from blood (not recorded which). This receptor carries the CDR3 CASSHGSSGRDQETQYF. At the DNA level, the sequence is TGTGCCAGCAGCCACGGGAGTAGCGGGAGAGACCAAGAGACCCAGTACTTC.